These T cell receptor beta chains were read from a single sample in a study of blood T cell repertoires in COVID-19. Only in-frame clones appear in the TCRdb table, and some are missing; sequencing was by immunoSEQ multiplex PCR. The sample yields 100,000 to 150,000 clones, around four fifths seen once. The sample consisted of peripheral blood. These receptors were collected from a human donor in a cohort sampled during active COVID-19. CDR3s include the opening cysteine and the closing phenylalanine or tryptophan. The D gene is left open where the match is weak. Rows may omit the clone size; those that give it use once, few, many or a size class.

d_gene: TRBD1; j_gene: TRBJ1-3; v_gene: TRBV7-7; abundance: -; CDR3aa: CASSPGQAGNTIYF; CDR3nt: TGTGCTAGCAGCCCGGGACAGGCAGGAAACACCATATATTTT
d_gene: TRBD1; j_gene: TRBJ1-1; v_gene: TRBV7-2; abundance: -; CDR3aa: CASSTRQGPTEAFF; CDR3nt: TGTGCCAGCAGCACGCGACAGGGACCCACTGAAGCTTTCTTT
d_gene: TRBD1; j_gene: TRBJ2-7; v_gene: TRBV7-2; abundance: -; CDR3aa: CASSLMQGDYEQYF; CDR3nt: TGTGCCAGCAGCTTAATGCAGGGGGACTACGAGCAGTACTTC
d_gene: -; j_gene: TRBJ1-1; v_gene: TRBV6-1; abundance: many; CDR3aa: CASSEKAGSNTEAFF; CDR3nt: TGTGCCAGCAGTGAAAAGGCAGGATCGAACACTGAAGCTTTCTTT
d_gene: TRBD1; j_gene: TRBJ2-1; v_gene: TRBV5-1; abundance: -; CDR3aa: CASSLGQGAGDEQFF; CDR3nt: TGCGCCAGCAGCTTGGGACAGGGGGCAGGGGATGAGCAGTTCTTC
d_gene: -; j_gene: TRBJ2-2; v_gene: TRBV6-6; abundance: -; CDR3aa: CASRTHRDRTGELFF; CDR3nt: TGTGCCAGCAGAACCCACAGGGATAGGACCGGGGAGCTGTTTTTT
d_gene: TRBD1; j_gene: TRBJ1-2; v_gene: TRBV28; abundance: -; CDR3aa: CASRGTGANYGYTF; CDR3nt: TGTGCCAGCAGGGGTACAGGGGCTAACTATGGCTACACCTTC
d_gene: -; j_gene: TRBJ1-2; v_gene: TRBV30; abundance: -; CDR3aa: CAWSVQLTTRVSYGYTF; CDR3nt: TGTGCCTGGAGTGTACAACTGACGACAAGAGTTAGTTATGGCTACACCTTC
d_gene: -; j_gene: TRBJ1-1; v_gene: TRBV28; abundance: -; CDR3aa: CASSPLRVNTEAFF; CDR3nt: TGTGCCAGCAGTCCCCTCAGGGTGAACACTGAAGCTTTCTTT
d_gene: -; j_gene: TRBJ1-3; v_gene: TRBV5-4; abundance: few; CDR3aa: CASSRGGESSGNTIYF; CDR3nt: TGTGCCAGCAGCCGCGGGGGAGAAAGCTCTGGAAACACCATATATTTT
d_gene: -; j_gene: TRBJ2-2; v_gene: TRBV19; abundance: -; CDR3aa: CASSIIDSRLFF; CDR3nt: TGTGCCAGTAGTATCATAGACAGTAGGCTGTTTTTT
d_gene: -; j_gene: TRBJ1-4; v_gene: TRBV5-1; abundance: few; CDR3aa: CASSLGGGTNEKLFF; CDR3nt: TGCGCCAGCAGCTTGGGAGGGGGAACTAATGAAAAACTGTTTTTT
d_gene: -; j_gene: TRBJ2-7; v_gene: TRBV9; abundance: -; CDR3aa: CASRTAPTYEQYF; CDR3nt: TGTGCCAGCAGGACAGCGCCTACCTACGAGCAGTACTTC
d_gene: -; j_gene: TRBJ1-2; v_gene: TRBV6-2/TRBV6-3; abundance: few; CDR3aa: CASSYSTGSVGGYTF; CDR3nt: TGTGCCAGCAGTTACTCAACAGGTTCCGTAGGAGGCTACACCTTC
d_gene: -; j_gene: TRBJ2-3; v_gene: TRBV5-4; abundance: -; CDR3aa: CASSSSSMADTQYF; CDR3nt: TGTGCCAGCAGCTCCTCTAGCATGGCGGATACGCAGTATTTT
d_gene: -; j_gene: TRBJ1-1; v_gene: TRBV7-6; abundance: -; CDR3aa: CASSLGAGNTEAFF; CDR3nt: TGTGCCAGCAGCTTAGGGGCAGGGAACACTGAAGCTTTCTTT
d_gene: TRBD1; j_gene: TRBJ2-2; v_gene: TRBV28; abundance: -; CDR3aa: CASTHSGQGAGNTGELFF; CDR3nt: TGTGCCAGCACGCACTCAGGACAGGGGGCGGGTAACACCGGGGAGCTGTTTTTT
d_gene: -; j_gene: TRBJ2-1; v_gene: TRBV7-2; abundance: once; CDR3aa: CASSFSAFSDEQFF; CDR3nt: TGTGCCAGCAGCTTCTCAGCGTTCTCCGATGAGCAGTTCTTC
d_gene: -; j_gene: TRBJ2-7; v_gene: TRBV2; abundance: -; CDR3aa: CASSAEGLAISYEQYF; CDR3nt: TGTGCCAGCAGTGCCGAGGGACTGGCTATCTCCTACGAGCAGTACTTC
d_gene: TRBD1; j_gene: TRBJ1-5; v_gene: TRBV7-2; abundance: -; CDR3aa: CASSLGQGARQPQHF; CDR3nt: TGTGCCAGCAGCTTGGGACAGGGGGCTCGTCAGCCCCAGCATTTT
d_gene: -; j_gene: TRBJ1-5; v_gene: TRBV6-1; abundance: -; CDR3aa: CASSEGGIDQPQHF; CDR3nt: TGTGCCAGCAGTGAGGGGGGTATTGATCAGCCCCAGCATTTT
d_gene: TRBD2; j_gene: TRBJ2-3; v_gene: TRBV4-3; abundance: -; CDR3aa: CASSPSGGATDTQYF; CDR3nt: TGCGCCAGCAGCCCTAGCGGGGGGGCAACAGATACGCAGTATTTT
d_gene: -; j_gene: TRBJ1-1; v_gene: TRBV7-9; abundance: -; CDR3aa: CASNRFDRFTEAFF; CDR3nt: TGTGCCAGCAATCGATTTGACAGATTTACTGAAGCTTTCTTT
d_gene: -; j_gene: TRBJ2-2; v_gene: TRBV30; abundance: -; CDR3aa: CARRVGGSTGELFF; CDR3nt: TGTGCCCGTCGGGTTGGAGGTTCCACCGGGGAGCTGTTTTTT
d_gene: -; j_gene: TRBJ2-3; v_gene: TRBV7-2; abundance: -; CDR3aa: CASSQGVRGSLDTQYF; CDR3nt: TGTGCCAGCAGCCAGGGGGTCCGGGGGTCTTTAGATACGCAGTATTTT
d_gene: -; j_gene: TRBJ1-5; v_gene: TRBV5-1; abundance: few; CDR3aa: CASSFRRGVGQPQHF; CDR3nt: TGCGCCAGCAGCTTTAGGCGGGGAGTAGGACAGCCCCAGCATTTT
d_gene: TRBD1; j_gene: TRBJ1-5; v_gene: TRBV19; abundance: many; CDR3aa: CASSPDRANQPQHF; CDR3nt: TGTGCCAGTAGTCCAGACAGGGCAAACCAGCCCCAGCATTTT
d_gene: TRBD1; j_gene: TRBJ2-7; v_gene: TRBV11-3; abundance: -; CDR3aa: CASSAGGSYEQYF; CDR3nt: TGTGCCAGCAGCGCAGGGGGCAGCTACGAGCAGTACTTC
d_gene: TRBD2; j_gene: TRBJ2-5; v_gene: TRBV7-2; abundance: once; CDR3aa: CASSLARLAGRQETQYF; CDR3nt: TGTGCCAGCAGCTTAGCGAGACTAGCGGGGCGTCAAGAGACCCAGTACTTC
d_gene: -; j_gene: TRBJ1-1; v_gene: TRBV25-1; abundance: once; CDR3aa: CASSDSYTEAFF; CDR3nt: TGTGCCAGCAGTGACTCCTACACTGAAGCTTTCTTT
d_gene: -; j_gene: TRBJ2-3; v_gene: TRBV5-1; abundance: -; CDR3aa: CASSPGLSTDTQYF; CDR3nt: TGCGCCAGCAGCCCGGGACTTTCTACAGATACGCAGTATTTT
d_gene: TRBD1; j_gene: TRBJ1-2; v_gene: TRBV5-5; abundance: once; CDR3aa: CASSATGGAYGYTF; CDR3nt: TGTGCCAGCAGCGCCACAGGGGGCGCGTATGGCTACACCTTC
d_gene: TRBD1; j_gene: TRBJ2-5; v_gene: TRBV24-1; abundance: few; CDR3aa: CATSGSDRAEVAQYF; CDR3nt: TGTGCCACCAGTGGGTCGGACAGGGCGGAGGTGGCCCAGTACTTC
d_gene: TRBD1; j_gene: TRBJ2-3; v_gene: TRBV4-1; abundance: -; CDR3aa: CASSQVTGSRTDTQYF; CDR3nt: TGCGCCAGCAGCCAAGTGACAGGGTCACGCACAGATACGCAGTATTTT
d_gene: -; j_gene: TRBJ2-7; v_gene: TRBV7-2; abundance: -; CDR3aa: CASSLGSGSLGEQYF; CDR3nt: TGTGCCAGCAGCTTAGGTTCCGGGAGTCTCGGAGAGCAGTACTTC
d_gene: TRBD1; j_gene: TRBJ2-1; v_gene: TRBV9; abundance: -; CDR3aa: CASSLPGTGNNEQFF; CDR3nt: TGTGCCAGCAGCCTCCCCGGGACAGGGAACAATGAGCAGTTCTTC
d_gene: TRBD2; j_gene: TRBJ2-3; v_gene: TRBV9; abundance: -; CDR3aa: CASSVSGSREDTQYF; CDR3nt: TGTGCCAGCAGCGTTAGCGGGAGCAGAGAAGATACGCAGTATTTT
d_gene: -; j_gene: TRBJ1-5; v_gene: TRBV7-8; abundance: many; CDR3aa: CASSTRVREVAQHF; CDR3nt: TGTGCCAGCAGCACCCGGGTCAGGGAAGTGGCCCAGCATTTT
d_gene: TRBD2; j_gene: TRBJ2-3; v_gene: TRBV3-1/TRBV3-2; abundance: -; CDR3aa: CASSHVFRLAGSTDTQYF; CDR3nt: TGTGCCAGCAGCCATGTCTTTCGACTAGCGGGGAGCACAGATACGCAGTATTTT
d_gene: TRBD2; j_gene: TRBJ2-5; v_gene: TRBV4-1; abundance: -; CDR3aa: CASSQAPGLEETQYF; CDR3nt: TGCGCCAGCAGCCAAGCCCCCGGACTAGAGGAGACCCAGTACTTC
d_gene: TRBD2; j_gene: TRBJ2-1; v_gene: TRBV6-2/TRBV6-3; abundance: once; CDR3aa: CASSRLAGGAEQFF; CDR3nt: TGTGCCAGCAGCCGACTAGCGGGAGGGGCTGAGCAGTTCTTC
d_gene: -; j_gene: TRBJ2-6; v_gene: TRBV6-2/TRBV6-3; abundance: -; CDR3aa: CASSSRGSGANVLTF; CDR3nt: TGTGCCAGCAGTTCCCGGGGCTCTGGGGCCAACGTCCTGACTTTC
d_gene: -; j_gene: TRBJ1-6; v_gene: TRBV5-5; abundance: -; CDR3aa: CASSSGTLPFNSPLHF; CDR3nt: TGTGCCAGCAGCAGCGGGACACTTCCTTTTAATTCACCCCTCCACTTT
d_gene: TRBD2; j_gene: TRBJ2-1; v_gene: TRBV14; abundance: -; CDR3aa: CASSQVAGTITYNEQFF; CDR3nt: TGTGCCAGCAGCCAAGTAGCGGGGACTATTACCTACAATGAGCAGTTCTTC
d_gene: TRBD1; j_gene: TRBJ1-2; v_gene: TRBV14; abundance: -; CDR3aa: CASSQDPTGIGYTF; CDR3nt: TGTGCCAGCAGCCAAGACCCGACAGGGATCGGCTACACCTTC
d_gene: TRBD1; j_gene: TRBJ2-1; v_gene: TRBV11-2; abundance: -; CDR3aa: CASSLGQSSYNEQFF; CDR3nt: TGTGCCAGCAGCTTGGGACAGAGCTCCTACAATGAGCAGTTCTTC
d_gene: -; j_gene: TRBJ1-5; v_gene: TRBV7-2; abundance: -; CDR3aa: CASSLEGQGNQPQHF; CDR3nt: TGTGCCAGCAGCCTCGAGGGCCAGGGGAATCAGCCCCAGCATTTT
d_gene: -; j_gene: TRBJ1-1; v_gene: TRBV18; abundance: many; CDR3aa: CASSPPVATEAFF; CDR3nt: TGTGCCAGCTCACCACCAGTAGCCACTGAAGCTTTCTTT
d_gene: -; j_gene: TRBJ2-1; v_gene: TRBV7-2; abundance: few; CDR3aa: CASSWGGGGTYNEQFF; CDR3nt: TGTGCCAGCAGCTGGGGAGGGGGGGGAACCTACAATGAGCAGTTCTTC
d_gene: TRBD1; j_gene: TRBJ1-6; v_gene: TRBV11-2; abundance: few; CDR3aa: CASSLLGQGNSPLHF; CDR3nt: TGTGCCAGCAGCTTATTGGGACAGGGGAACTCACCCCTCCACTTT
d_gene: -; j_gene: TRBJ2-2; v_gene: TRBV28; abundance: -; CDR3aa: CASSSRRGSGELFF; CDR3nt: TGTGCCAGCAGTTCGCGAAGGGGAAGCGGGGAGCTGTTTTTT
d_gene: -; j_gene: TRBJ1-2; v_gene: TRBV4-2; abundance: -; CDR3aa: CASSPRGGGYGYTF; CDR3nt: TGTGCCAGCAGTCCACGCGGGGGGGGGTATGGCTACACCTTC
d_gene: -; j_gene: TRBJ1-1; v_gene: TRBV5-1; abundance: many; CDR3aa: CASSPPGRGLNTEAFF; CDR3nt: TGCGCCAGCAGCCCCCCCGGCAGGGGCCTTAACACTGAAGCTTTCTTT
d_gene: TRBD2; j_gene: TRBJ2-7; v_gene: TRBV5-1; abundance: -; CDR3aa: CASSLTSPREEQYF; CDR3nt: TGCGCCAGCAGCCTGACTAGCCCGAGGGAGGAGCAGTACTTC